This entry lists 24 T cell receptor beta chains sequenced from one sample in a study of vaccination and CD4 T cells after COVID-19. Sequencing of the DNA from cultured CD4+ T cells was carried out with the Oncomine TCR Beta short-read assay. From the PCR reads, TCRdb called clonotypes with MiXCR, one entry per CDR3 protein. The sample consists of 15,000 to 20,000 distinct CDR3 sequences, around half of them appearing once. Specified treatment: roughly 10-day PBMC culture with coronavirus spike peptide pools or control peptides (ViraFEST assay). These TCRs are of unknown antigen specificity. Here the sequenced sample was CD4+ T cells from blood, cultured in vitro, taken before SARS-CoV-2 vaccination. Receptor source: a human donor who had recovered from COVID-19.

The V and J genes are TRBV7-2 and TRBJ1-6; a weak D match, TRBD1 (5 bases). Germline-derived CDR1 and CDR2 are SGHTA and FQGNSA. CDR3 size: 13 residues. With 5 bases removed from V and 8 bases from J, the gap between germline ends came to 10 bases. CDR3 in amino acids: CASSRKGYSPLHF. The DNA for the CDR3 is TGTGCCAGCAGCAGAAAGGGGTATTCACCCCTCCACTTT.

This clonotype was detected only a few times. The gene calls are TRBV6-1 and TRBJ1-1; D is undetermined. This CDR3 is built from 14 residues. The germline gives CDR1 MNHNS, CDR2 SASEGT. Trimming pared 3 bases from V and 6 bases from J, leaving 14 bases between. The CDR3 nucleotides are TGTGCCAGCAGTGACCTCCGCGTAGGTGCTGAAGCTTTCTTT. This codes for CASSDLRVGAEAFF.

This chain connects TRBV20-1 to TRBJ1-3; TRBD1 might be the D (6 bases). The CDR3 totals 15 residues. V was clipped by 1 base and J by 0 bases, with 10 bases between them. Germline V CDR1 and CDR2: DFQATT, SNEGSKA (reference sequence). This chain's CDR3 is CSARVGGGSGNTIYF. The CDR3 DNA reads TGCAGTGCTAGAGTAGGAGGGGGCTCTGGAAACACCATATATTTT.

V usage is TRBV7-2 and J usage is TRBJ1-1, with D uncertain. Germline V gives CDR1 SGHTA, CDR2 FQGNSA. The CDR3 consists of 13 residues. The ends were cut back, 5 bases at V and 0 bases at J, with 7 bases in the middle. CDR3 DNA: TGTGCCAGCAGCGTCCGAATGAACACTGAAGCTTTCTTT. Protein product: CASSVRMNTEAFF.

The chain links TRBV20-1 to TRBJ2-5, with D possibly TRBD2 on 6 matching bases. The CDR3 length is 14 residues. Germline CDR1 reads DFQATT; CDR2 reads SNEGSKA (reference sequence). Trimming cost V 3 bases and J 5 bases, with 16 bases left between them. The DNA for the CDR3 is TGCAGTGCTAGGCGGGGCGCGGTCGGGGAGACCCAGTACTTC. Protein product: CSARRGAVGETQYF.

This chain links TRBV6-2 or TRBV6-3 with TRBJ1-1; unclear D gene. CDR3 length: 14 residues. With 6 bases removed from V and 5 bases from J, the gap between germline ends came to 16 bases. Germline CDR1 is MNHEY and CDR2 is SVGEGT. The CDR3 DNA reads TGTGCCAGCAGCCCGAGGAGGTCGGCAACTGAAGCTTTCTTT. Amino acid sequence: CASSPRRSATEAFF.

The J gene is TRBJ1-2, the V gene TRBV4-2; 7 bases align to TRBD1. Germline-derived CDR1 and CDR2 are LGHNA and YNFKEQ. This CDR3 has 14 amino acids. J gave up 2 bases and V 7 bases, and 7 bases lay outside the gene matches. The CDR3: CASNIQGINYGYTF. The CDR3 bases are TGTGCCAGCAATATACAGGGGATAAACTATGGCTACACCTTC.

This clonotype is classed as medium-sized. This rearrangement joins TRBV7-2 to TRBJ2-7, with D possibly matching TRBD1 (6 bases). The CDR3 covers 14 residues. Trimming removed 0 bases from V and 5 bases from J, with 11 bases in between. Germline-derived CDR1 and CDR2 are SGHTA and FQGNSA. The CDR3: CASSLAAGANEQYF. DNA of the CDR3: TGTGCCAGCAGCTTAGCCGCAGGGGCAAACGAGCAGTACTTC.

The chain recombines TRBV12-3 or TRBV12-4 with TRBJ1-1, with TRBD1 matching over 7 bases. This CDR3 comprises 14 residues. V lost 5 bases to trimming and J lost 0 bases; unmatched junction nucleotides: 3. CDR3 region: CASSPGQMNTEAFF. CDR3 DNA sequence: TGTGCCAGCAGTCCGGGACAGATGAACACTGAAGCTTTCTTT.

The chain has TRBV10-3 and TRBJ2-1, with D perhaps matching TRBD2 (5 bases). CDR1 is ENHRY, CDR2 SYGVKD, per germline. The CDR3 contains 11 residues. V was cut by 6 bases and J by 9 bases, with 9 bases left in between. CDR3 in amino acids: CAIRGEGEQFF. CDR3 in DNA: TGTGCCATCAGGGGAGAGGGTGAGCAGTTCTTC.

DNA for the CDR3: TGTGCCAGCAGCCCACCGCGGAACAATGAGCAGTTCTTC. It is translated as CASSPPRNNEQFF. The chain is built from TRBV11-2 and TRBJ2-1; D remains unclear. Looked up from germline, CDR1 is SGHAT and CDR2 is FQNNGV. The V and J ends lost 5 bases and 5 bases respectively, with 10 bases between them. CDR3 length: 13 residues.

This clonotype was counted between two and nine times. The chain joins TRBV10-3 to TRBJ2-5; D is perhaps TRBD2 (5 bases). Germline V lookup: CDR1 ENHRY, CDR2 SYGVKD. Trimming pared 10 bases from V and 1 base from J, leaving 16 bases between. This CDR3 contains 14 residues. CDR3 loop: CATLGGDSQETQYF. DNA of the CDR3: TGTGCCACCCTAGGAGGTGACTCCCAAGAGACCCAGTACTTC.

This clonotype turned up a few times. The V call is TRBV25-1, the J call TRBJ1-1, with D perhaps matching TRBD1 (5 bases). This CDR3 region has 14 residues. Germline-derived CDR1 and CDR2 are MGHDK and SYGVNS. V lost 1 base and J 5 bases, leaving 11 bases between the germline ends. The CDR3 is CASSEFGGFTEAFF. CDR3 bases: TGTGCCAGCAGTGAATTTGGGGGGTTTACTGAAGCTTTCTTT.

This chain uses TRBV20-1 with TRBJ1-4; unclear D gene. CDR1 DFQATT and CDR2 SNEGSKA come from the germline V gene (reference sequence). The germline V and J ends were trimmed by 5 bases and 7 bases, with 14 bases remaining between them. The CDR3 spans 13 residues. CDR3 DNA: TGCAGTGCTTCACGGGTTGGAGGTGAAAAACTGTTTTTT. Translated: CSASRVGGEKLFF.

V is TRBV19 and J is TRBJ1-2; D is ambiguous. The CDR3 sequence is 12 residues long. The V gene lost 5 bases and the J gene lost 3 bases, with 7 bases spanning the gap. The V gene's germline CDR1 is LNHDA and CDR2 SQIVND (reference sequence). The CDR3 DNA reads TGTGCCAGTAGTGTTGCAGACTATGGCTACACCTTC. It translates to CASSVADYGYTF.

The chain recombines TRBV11-2 with TRBJ1-2; D call uncertain. The germline V gene has CDR1 SGHAT and CDR2 FQNNGV. V was clipped by 0 bases and J by 0 bases, with 17 bases between them. This CDR3 is built from 18 residues. CDR3 in DNA: TGTGCCAGCAGCTTAGATCTAGGTTATAGTGGTCCTAACTATGGCTACACCTTC. It encodes CASSLDLGYSGPNYGYTF.

This chain uses TRBV19 with TRBJ2-6; TRBD2 agrees at 11 bases. CDR3 length: 17 residues. CDR1 and CDR2 from the germline V gene are LNHDA and SQIVND (reference sequence). V dropped 5 bases and J dropped 1; count of bases not matched to a gene: 4. The CDR3 spells CASSLTSGMSGANVLTF. CDR3 DNA sequence: TGTGCCAGTAGTTTGACTAGCGGGATGTCTGGGGCCAACGTCCTGACTTTC.

This clonotype came up a few times. The genes are TRBV27 and TRBJ1-6; D is ambiguous. The CDR3 runs 12 residues. Per the germline V gene, CDR1 is MNHEY and CDR2 is SMNVEV (reference sequence). Trimming left V 6 bases short and J 5 bases short, with 5 bases between. As DNA, the CDR3 is TGTGCCAGCAGGGGCCATAATTCACCCCTCCACTTT. Residues: CASRGHNSPLHF.

Concerning this clonotype: The germline gene is not matched at one end of the junction; a read error may be the cause. The V gene is TRBV5-3, the J gene TRBJ1-5; D perhaps matches TRBD1 (5 bases). TRBV5-3 is given ORF status, its function remaining uncertain. The CDR3 is 16 amino acids. The CDR3 loop is CASSFRAGVLNQPQHF. CDR3 sequence (DNA): TGTGCCAGCAGCTTCAGAGCGGGGGTCCTCAATCAGCCCCAGCATTTT.

This clonotype was seen a handful of times. V is TRBV24-1 and J is TRBJ1-5; 8 positions agree with TRBD1. The CDR3 contains 14 residues. V shed 7 bases and J 6 bases; nucleotides not matched to a gene: 7. Germline V CDR1 and CDR2: KGHDR, SFDVKD. CDR3: CATSGRGPGQPQHF. In DNA form, the CDR3 reads TGTGCCACCAGCGGCAGGGGGCCAGGTCAGCCCCAGCATTTT.

This clonotype has more than one count but fewer than ten. The chain is built from TRBV28 and TRBJ2-3; unclear D gene. V was cut by 2 bases and J by 6 bases, with 3 bases left in between. The CDR3 has 11 amino acids. Germline loops: CDR1 MDHEN, CDR2 SYDVKM. The CDR3 loop is CASSLLDTQYF. CDR3 nucleotide sequence: TGTGCCAGCAGTTTACTCGATACGCAGTATTTT.

V gene TRBV27 combines with J gene TRBJ2-5; 7 nucleotides agree with TRBD1. CDR1 is MNHEY and CDR2 is SMNVEV in the germline V gene (reference sequence). V shed 3 bases and J 2 bases; nucleotides not matched to a gene: 3. The CDR3 runs 14 residues. The CDR3 DNA reads as TGTGCCAGCAGTTTTCAGGGGGAACAAGAGACCCAGTACTTC. Its translation is CASSFQGEQETQYF.

The chain has TRBV2 and TRBJ1-5; 8 nucleotides line up with TRBD1. V trimming: 4 bases; J trimming: 4 bases; junction bases outside the gene matches: 0. Germline CDR1 and CDR2: SNHLY and FYNNEI. The CDR3 totals 13 residues. The CDR3 nucleotides are TGTGCCAGCAGTGGGACAGGGAATCAGCCCCAGCATTTT. Amino acids: CASSGTGNQPQHF.

V usage is TRBV4-2 and J usage is TRBJ1-1; perhaps TRBD1 as D (5 bases). The CDR3 is 14 amino acids. Germline V gene sequence: CDR1 LGHNA, CDR2 YNFKEQ. Trimming stripped 3 bases from V and 4 bases from J, with 12 bases between. CDR3 region: CASSHNTRGTEAFF. The CDR3 DNA follows: TGTGCCAGCAGCCATAATACTAGGGGCACTGAAGCTTTCTTT.